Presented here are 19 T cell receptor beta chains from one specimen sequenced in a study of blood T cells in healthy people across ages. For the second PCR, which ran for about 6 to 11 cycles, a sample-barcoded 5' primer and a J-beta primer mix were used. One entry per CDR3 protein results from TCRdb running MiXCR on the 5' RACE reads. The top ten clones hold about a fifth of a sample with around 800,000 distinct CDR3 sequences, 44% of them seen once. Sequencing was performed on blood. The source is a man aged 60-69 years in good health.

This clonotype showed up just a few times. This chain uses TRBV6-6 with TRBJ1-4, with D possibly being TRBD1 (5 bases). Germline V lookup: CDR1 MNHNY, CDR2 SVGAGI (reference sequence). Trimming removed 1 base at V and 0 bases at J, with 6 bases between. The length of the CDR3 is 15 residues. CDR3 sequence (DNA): TGTGCCAGCAGTTACTTACAGGCAACTAATGAAAAACTGTTTTTT. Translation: CASSYLQATNEKLFF.

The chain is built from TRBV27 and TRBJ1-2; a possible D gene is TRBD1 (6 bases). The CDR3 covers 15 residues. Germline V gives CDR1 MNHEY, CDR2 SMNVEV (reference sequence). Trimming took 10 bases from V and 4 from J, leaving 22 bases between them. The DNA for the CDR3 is TGTGCCACCCGATTTGGGACAAGCTTTCTCTATGGCTACACCTTC. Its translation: CATRFGTSFLYGYTF.

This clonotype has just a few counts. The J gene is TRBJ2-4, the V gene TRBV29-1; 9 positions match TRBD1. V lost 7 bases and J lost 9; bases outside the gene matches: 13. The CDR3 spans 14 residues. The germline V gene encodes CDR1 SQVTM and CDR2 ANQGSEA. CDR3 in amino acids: CSGRDRVTGSIQYF. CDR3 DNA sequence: TGCAGCGGAAGGGACAGGGTCACCGGCAGCATTCAGTACTTC.

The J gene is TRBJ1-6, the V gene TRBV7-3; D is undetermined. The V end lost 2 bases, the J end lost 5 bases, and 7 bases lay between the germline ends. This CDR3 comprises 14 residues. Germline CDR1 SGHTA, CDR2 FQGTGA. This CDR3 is CASSLQSHNSPLHF. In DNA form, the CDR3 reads TGTGCCAGCAGCTTACAGTCGCATAATTCACCCCTCCACTTT.

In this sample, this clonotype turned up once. CDR3 loop: CSARDHPSVGEQFF. CDR3 DNA: TGCAGTGCTAGAGATCACCCCAGCGTTGGCGAGCAGTTCTTC. The chain uses TRBV20-1 and TRBJ2-1; no clear D gene. V lost 0 bases to trimming and J lost 10 bases, with 16 bases between them. The CDR3 has 14 residues. From germline, CDR1 is DFQATT and CDR2 SNEGSKA (reference sequence).

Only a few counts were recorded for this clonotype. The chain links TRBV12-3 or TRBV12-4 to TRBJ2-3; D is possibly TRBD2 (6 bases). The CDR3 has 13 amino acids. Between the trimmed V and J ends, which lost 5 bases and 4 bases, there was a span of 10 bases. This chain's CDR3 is CASSIGEADTQYF. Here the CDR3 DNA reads TGTGCCAGCAGTATAGGGGAGGCAGATACGCAGTATTTT.

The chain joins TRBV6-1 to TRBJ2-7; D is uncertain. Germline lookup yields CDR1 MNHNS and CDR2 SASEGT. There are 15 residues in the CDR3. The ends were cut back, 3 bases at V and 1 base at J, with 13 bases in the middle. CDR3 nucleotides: TGTGCCAGCAGTGAGCAAGATGCTAGGTCCTACGAGCAGTACTTC. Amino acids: CASSEQDARSYEQYF.

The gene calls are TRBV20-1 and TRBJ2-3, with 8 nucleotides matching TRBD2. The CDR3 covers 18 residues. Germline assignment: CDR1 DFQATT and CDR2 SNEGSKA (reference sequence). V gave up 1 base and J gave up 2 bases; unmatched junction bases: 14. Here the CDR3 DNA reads TGCAGTGCTAGAGGACAGGAAAGCGGGGGACAACTCACAGATACGCAGTATTTT. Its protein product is CSARGQESGGQLTDTQYF.

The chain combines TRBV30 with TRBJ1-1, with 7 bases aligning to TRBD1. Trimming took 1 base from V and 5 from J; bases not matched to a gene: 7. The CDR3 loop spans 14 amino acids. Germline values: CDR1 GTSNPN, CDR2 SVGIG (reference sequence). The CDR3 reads CAWSAAQGVTEAFF. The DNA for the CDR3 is TGTGCCTGGAGTGCCGCCCAGGGGGTTACTGAAGCTTTCTTT.

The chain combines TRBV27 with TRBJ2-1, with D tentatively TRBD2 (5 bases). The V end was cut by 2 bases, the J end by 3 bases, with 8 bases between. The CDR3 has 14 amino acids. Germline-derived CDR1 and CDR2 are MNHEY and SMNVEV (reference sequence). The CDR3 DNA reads TGTGCCAGCAGTTTAAGCGAGGGCTACAATGAGCAGTTCTTC. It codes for CASSLSEGYNEQFF.

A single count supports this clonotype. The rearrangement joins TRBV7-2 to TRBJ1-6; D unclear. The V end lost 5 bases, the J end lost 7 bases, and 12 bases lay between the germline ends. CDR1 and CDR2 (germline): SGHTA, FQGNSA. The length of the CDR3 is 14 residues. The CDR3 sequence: CASSMVNQNSPLHF. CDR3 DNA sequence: TGTGCCAGCAGCATGGTTAACCAAAATTCACCCCTCCACTTT.

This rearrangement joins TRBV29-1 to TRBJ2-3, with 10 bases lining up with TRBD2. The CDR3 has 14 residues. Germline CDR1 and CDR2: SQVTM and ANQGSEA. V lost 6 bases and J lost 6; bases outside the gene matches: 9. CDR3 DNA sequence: TGCAGCGTACTAGCGGGACTATTCACGGATACGCAGTATTTT. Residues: CSVLAGLFTDTQYF.

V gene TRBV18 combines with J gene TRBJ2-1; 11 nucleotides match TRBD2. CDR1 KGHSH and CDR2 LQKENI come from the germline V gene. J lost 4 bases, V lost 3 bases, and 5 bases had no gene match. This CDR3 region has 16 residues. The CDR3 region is CASSPPTSGIYNEQFF. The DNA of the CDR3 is TGTGCCAGCTCACCTCCGACTAGCGGGATTTACAATGAGCAGTTCTTC.

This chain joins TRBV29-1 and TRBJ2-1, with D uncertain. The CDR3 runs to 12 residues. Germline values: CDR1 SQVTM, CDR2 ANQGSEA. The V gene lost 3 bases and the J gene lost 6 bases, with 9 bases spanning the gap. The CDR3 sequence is CSVETDGNEQFF. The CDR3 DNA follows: TGCAGCGTTGAGACGGACGGCAATGAGCAGTTCTTC.

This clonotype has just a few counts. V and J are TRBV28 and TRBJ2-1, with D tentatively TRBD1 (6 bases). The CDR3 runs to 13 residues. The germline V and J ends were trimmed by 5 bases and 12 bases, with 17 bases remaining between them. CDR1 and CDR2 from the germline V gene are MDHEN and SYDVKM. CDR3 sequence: CASSNRDTVSQFF. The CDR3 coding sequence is TGTGCCAGCAGTAATAGGGACACCGTATCGCAGTTCTTC.

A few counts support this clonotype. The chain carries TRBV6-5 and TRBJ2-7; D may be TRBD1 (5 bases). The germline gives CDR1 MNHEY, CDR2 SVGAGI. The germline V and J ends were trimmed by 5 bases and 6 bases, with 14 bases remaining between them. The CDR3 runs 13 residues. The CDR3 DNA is TGTGCCAGCAGTCTCCGACAGACTTCCGAGCAGTACTTC. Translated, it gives CASSLRQTSEQYF.

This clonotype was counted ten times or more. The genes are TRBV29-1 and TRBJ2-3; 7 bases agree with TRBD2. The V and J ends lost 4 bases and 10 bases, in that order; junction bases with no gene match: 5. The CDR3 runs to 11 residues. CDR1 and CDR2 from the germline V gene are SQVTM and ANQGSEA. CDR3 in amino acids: CSVGKAGAQYF. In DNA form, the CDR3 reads TGCAGCGTTGGGAAGGCGGGAGCGCAGTATTTT.

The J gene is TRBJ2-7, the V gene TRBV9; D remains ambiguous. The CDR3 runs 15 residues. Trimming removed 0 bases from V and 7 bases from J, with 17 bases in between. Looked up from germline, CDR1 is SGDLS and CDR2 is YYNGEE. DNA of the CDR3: TGTGCCAGCAGCGTAGGTACGGTCCTTTCTGAGGAGCAGTACTTC. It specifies CASSVGTVLSEEQYF.

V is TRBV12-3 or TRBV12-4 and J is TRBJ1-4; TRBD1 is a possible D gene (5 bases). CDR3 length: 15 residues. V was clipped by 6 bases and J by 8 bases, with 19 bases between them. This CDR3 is CASSSQGLIGEKLFF. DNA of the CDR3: TGTGCCAGCAGCAGCCAGGGACTCATTGGGGAAAAACTGTTTTTT.